Listed below are T cell receptor beta chains from one sample, sequenced in a study of early T cells in non-severe SARS-CoV-2 infection. One entry per CDR3 protein, called by TCRdb with MiXCR from the 5' RACE reads. The sample has some 91,000 distinct CDR3 sequences; over 10% are singletons. The sequenced sample was whole blood. These receptors were obtained from an adult who was a healthcare worker with PCR-confirmed SARS-CoV-2 infection or an uninfected control (not recorded which). Each CDR3 is given with its conserved first and last residue. Fields, in order: D gene, J gene, clone size, V gene, CDR3 DNA, CDR3 protein. A D gene is named only where the DNA matches it firmly. Clone size appears in some rows only: once, few, many, or a class for an expanded clone.

TRBD1 TRBJ2-7 many TRBV11-2 TGTGCCAGCACCATGACAGGGCCGTTCTACGAGCAGTACTTC CASTMTGPFYEQYF
. TRBJ2-3 . TRBV19 TGTGCCAGTAGCCCCTACAGCACAGATACGCAGTATTTT CASSPYSTDTQYF
TRBD1 TRBJ1-1 few TRBV20-1 TGCAGTGCTAGTGGCCGGGACAGAAGGACTGAAGCTTTCTTT CSASGRDRRTEAFF
TRBD2 TRBJ2-3 few TRBV7-2 TGTGCCAGCCGACACGGGATAGGCAGCGGGGGGCCGGGAGCAGATACGCAGTATTTT CASRHGIGSGGPGADTQYF
. TRBJ2-2 . TRBV19 TGTGCCAGTAGTATTTATCGGGGAATGGGCATCACCGGGGAGCTGTTTTTT CASSIYRGMGITGELFF
TRBD2 TRBJ2-1 many TRBV27 TGTGCCAGCAAGACTAGCGGTAACAATGAGCAGTTCTTC CASKTSGNNEQFF
. TRBJ2-1 many TRBV27 TGTGCCAGCAGCAACTCCTTACCAGTCGAGCAGTTCTTC CASSNSLPVEQFF
TRBD1 TRBJ2-2 few TRBV11-2 TGTGCCAGCAGCCCTCGACAGGGGCGCACCGGGGAGCTGTTTTTT CASSPRQGRTGELFF
TRBD1 TRBJ1-2 many TRBV12-3/TRBV12-4 TGTGCCAGCAGTTTAGCGGACAGGGGAGGCTACACCTTC CASSLADRGGYTF
TRBD1 TRBJ1-1 few TRBV10-3 TGTGCCATCAGGACGGGACAGGGGAGAACTGAAGCTTTCTTT CAIRTGQGRTEAFF
TRBD1 TRBJ2-1 many TRBV7-7 TGTGCCAGCAGCTTCGACAGGGACAATGAGCAGTTCTTC CASSFDRDNEQFF
. TRBJ1-5 many TRBV18 TGTGCCAGCTCACCAGGGGGCCCAAATCAGCCCCAGCATTTT CASSPGGPNQPQHF
. TRBJ2-1 . TRBV5-1 TGCGCCAGCAGCTTCGACGTAGACAATGAGCAGTTCTTC CASSFDVDNEQFF
. TRBJ1-4 . TRBV6-6 TGTGCCAGCAGATACGGTCAACTCCTTGCAACTATTGAAAAACTGTTTTTT CASRYGQLLATIEKLFF
. TRBJ2-3 . TRBV21-1 TGTGCCTCCCGGGGGTACGGGCGGATCACAGATACGCAGTATTTT CASRGYGRITDTQYF
. TRBJ2-3 . TRBV6-1 TGTGCCAGCAGTATAGCAGATACGCAGTATTTT CASSIADTQYF
TRBD1 TRBJ2-2 many TRBV5-1 TGCGCCAGCAGCTCCACAGGGGGAGGAACCGGGGAGCTGTTTTTT CASSSTGGGTGELFF
. TRBJ2-6 many TRBV12-3/TRBV12-4 TGTGCCAGCAGTCCCTTGGACCCTGGGGCCAACGTCCTGACTTTC CASSPLDPGANVLTF